These T cell receptor beta chains were read from a single sample in a study of T-cell reconstitution after alpha-beta-depleted transplantation in children. TCRdb ran MiXCR on the PCR reads and lists one entry per CDR3 protein. This sample has about 420,000 distinct CDR3 sequences, with 15% to 20% found just once. This sample comprised PBMCs, mostly from graft donor cells, obtained 360 days after TCRalphabeta/CD19-depleted stem cell transplant. Receptors were obtained from a boy under two years old who had a stem cell transplant for Wiskott-Aldrich syndrome, so the T cells may come from the graft donor. CDR3s include the opening cysteine and the closing phenylalanine or tryptophan. D genes are given only for firm matches. The size entry is marked missing in some rows and otherwise reads once, few, many or a size class.

d_gene: TRBD1; abundance: few; j_gene: TRBJ2-3; v_gene: TRBV14; CDR3aa: CASSQDRGTDTQYF; CDR3nt: TGTGCCAGCAGCCAAGACAGGGGGACAGATACGCAGTATTTT
d_gene: -; abundance: few; j_gene: TRBJ2-7; v_gene: TRBV6-5; CDR3aa: CASSYGFRIYEQYF; CDR3nt: TGTGCCAGCAGTTACGGCTTCAGAATCTACGAGCAGTACTTC
d_gene: -; abundance: -; j_gene: TRBJ2-7; v_gene: TRBV9; CDR3aa: CASSVGQGLPYEQYF; CDR3nt: TGTGCCAGCAGCGTAGGGCAGGGGCTTCCCTACGAGCAGTACTTC
d_gene: TRBD1; abundance: -; j_gene: TRBJ1-4; v_gene: TRBV5-1; CDR3aa: CASSLRTGAEKLFF; CDR3nt: TGCGCCAGCAGCTTGCGGACAGGGGCGGAAAAACTGTTTTTT
d_gene: TRBD1; abundance: -; j_gene: TRBJ2-4; v_gene: TRBV28; CDR3aa: CASRPAGTVAKNIQYF; CDR3nt: TGTGCCAGCAGGCCGGCCGGGACAGTAGCCAAAAACATTCAGTACTTC
d_gene: -; abundance: once; j_gene: TRBJ2-5; v_gene: TRBV27; CDR3aa: CASSPYQQGQETQYF; CDR3nt: TGTGCCAGCAGCCCCTACCAACAGGGCCAAGAGACCCAGTACTTC
d_gene: TRBD1; abundance: few; j_gene: TRBJ2-7; v_gene: TRBV20-1; CDR3aa: CSARDWGQASYEQYF; CDR3nt: TGCAGTGCTAGAGATTGGGGACAGGCCTCCTACGAGCAGTACTTC
d_gene: -; abundance: -; j_gene: TRBJ1-1; v_gene: TRBV6-1; CDR3aa: CASRLGQNTEAFF; CDR3nt: TGTGCCAGCAGACTGGGACAGAACACTGAAGCTTTCTTT
d_gene: TRBD2; abundance: few; j_gene: TRBJ2-7; v_gene: TRBV12-3/TRBV12-4; CDR3aa: CASSLGLAGVHYEQYF; CDR3nt: TGTGCCAGCAGTTTGGGACTAGCGGGAGTGCACTACGAGCAGTACTTC
d_gene: TRBD2; abundance: -; j_gene: TRBJ2-7; v_gene: TRBV11-3; CDR3aa: CASSLQRESYEQYF; CDR3nt: TGTGCCAGCAGCCTCCAGCGGGAGTCGTACGAGCAGTACTTC
d_gene: -; abundance: few; j_gene: TRBJ2-7; v_gene: TRBV5-1; CDR3aa: CASSLQGGAAYEQYF; CDR3nt: TGCGCCAGCAGCTTGCAAGGGGGAGCGGCCTACGAGCAGTACTTC
d_gene: TRBD2; abundance: -; j_gene: TRBJ2-5; v_gene: TRBV13; CDR3aa: CASRLLAGETQYF; CDR3nt: TGTGCCAGCAGACTACTAGCGGGAGAGACCCAGTACTTC
d_gene: -; abundance: few; j_gene: TRBJ2-1; v_gene: TRBV6-5; CDR3aa: CASRLPRLLGEQFF; CDR3nt: TGTGCCAGCAGACTCCCTCGCTTGCTTGGGGAGCAGTTCTTC
d_gene: -; abundance: -; j_gene: TRBJ2-3; v_gene: TRBV27; CDR3aa: CASSPFRGADTQYF; CDR3nt: TGTGCCAGCAGTCCCTTCCGGGGTGCAGATACGCAGTATTTT
d_gene: TRBD2; abundance: -; j_gene: TRBJ2-7; v_gene: TRBV6-2/TRBV6-3; CDR3aa: CASRSRASGYEQYF; CDR3nt: TGTGCCAGCAGGTCACGAGCTAGCGGATACGAGCAGTACTTC
d_gene: -; abundance: few; j_gene: TRBJ2-2; v_gene: TRBV24-1; CDR3aa: CATSDLPAFGWTGELFF; CDR3nt: TGTGCCACCAGTGATTTGCCCGCATTTGGGTGGACCGGGGAGCTGTTTTTT
d_gene: TRBD1; abundance: -; j_gene: TRBJ1-1; v_gene: TRBV18; CDR3aa: CASSPRTTGMAFF; CDR3nt: TGTGCCAGCTCACCACGGACGACAGGGATGGCTTTCTTT
d_gene: TRBD2; abundance: few; j_gene: TRBJ2-1; v_gene: TRBV7-2; CDR3aa: CASSARLAEPRNEQFF; CDR3nt: TGTGCCAGCAGCGCCCGACTAGCGGAGCCTCGGAATGAGCAGTTCTTC
d_gene: -; abundance: few; j_gene: TRBJ2-7; v_gene: TRBV11-2; CDR3aa: CASTLGTSSYEQYF; CDR3nt: TGTGCCAGCACCCTTGGGACCAGCTCCTACGAGCAGTACTTC
d_gene: TRBD1; abundance: -; j_gene: TRBJ2-1; v_gene: TRBV20-1; CDR3aa: CSARDVGGSGISYNEQFF; CDR3nt: TGCAGTGCTAGAGATGTAGGGGGCAGCGGTATCTCCTACAATGAGCAGTTCTTC
d_gene: TRBD2; abundance: -; j_gene: TRBJ2-1; v_gene: TRBV2; CDR3aa: CASRSGVGYNEQFF; CDR3nt: TGTGCCAGCAGAAGCGGGGTTGGGTACAATGAGCAGTTCTTC
d_gene: TRBD2; abundance: few; j_gene: TRBJ2-2; v_gene: TRBV7-2; CDR3aa: CASSLRAGGVTGELFF; CDR3nt: TGTGCCAGCAGCTTAAGGGCGGGGGGCGTCACCGGGGAGCTGTTTTTT
d_gene: TRBD1; abundance: -; j_gene: TRBJ2-7; v_gene: TRBV20-1; CDR3aa: CSASTGASYEQYF; CDR3nt: TGCAGTGCTAGTACAGGGGCCTCCTACGAGCAGTACTTC
d_gene: TRBD2; abundance: -; j_gene: TRBJ2-1; v_gene: TRBV6-2/TRBV6-3; CDR3aa: CASSAMREGNEQFF; CDR3nt: TGTGCCAGCAGTGCAATGCGGGAGGGCAATGAGCAGTTCTTC
d_gene: TRBD2; abundance: once; j_gene: TRBJ2-1; v_gene: TRBV4-3; CDR3aa: CASSQERGAGGGIEQFF; CDR3nt: TGCGCCAGCAGCCAAGAAAGAGGCGCGGGAGGAGGGATTGAGCAGTTCTTC
d_gene: -; abundance: few; j_gene: TRBJ1-2; v_gene: TRBV7-9; CDR3aa: CASSPEWAGDGYTF; CDR3nt: TGTGCCAGCAGCCCTGAGTGGGCAGGCGATGGCTACACCTTC
d_gene: TRBD2; abundance: -; j_gene: TRBJ2-2; v_gene: TRBV20-1; CDR3aa: CSARSGGANTGELFF; CDR3nt: TGCAGTGCTAGGTCCGGGGGGGCGAACACCGGGGAGCTGTTTTTT
d_gene: TRBD2; abundance: -; j_gene: TRBJ2-7; v_gene: TRBV10-3; CDR3aa: CAISGSASGLNYEQYF; CDR3nt: TGTGCCATCAGTGGGTCAGCTAGCGGTCTTAACTACGAGCAGTACTTC
d_gene: TRBD2; abundance: -; j_gene: TRBJ2-5; v_gene: TRBV18; CDR3aa: CASSPLLAGGETQYF; CDR3nt: TGTGCCAGCTCACCATTACTAGCGGGAGGAGAGACCCAGTACTTC
d_gene: -; abundance: -; j_gene: TRBJ1-1; v_gene: TRBV7-9; CDR3aa: CASSSGDPLATEAFF; CDR3nt: TGTGCCAGCAGCTCGGGGGATCCCTTGGCCACTGAAGCTTTCTTT
d_gene: -; abundance: few; j_gene: TRBJ1-1; v_gene: TRBV6-5; CDR3aa: CASSYSPGNTEAFF; CDR3nt: TGTGCCAGCAGTTACTCGCCGGGGAACACTGAAGCTTTCTTT
d_gene: -; abundance: -; j_gene: TRBJ2-4; v_gene: TRBV12-3/TRBV12-4; CDR3aa: CASSLRRDSAGLAKNIQYF; CDR3nt: TGTGCCAGCAGTTTAAGGAGGGACTCCGCCGGACTAGCCAAAAACATTCAGTACTTC
d_gene: -; abundance: -; j_gene: TRBJ2-7; v_gene: TRBV12-3/TRBV12-4; CDR3aa: CASSLGPTLNEQYF; CDR3nt: TGTGCCAGCAGCCTCGGCCCGACCCTGAACGAGCAGTACTTC
d_gene: TRBD1; abundance: -; j_gene: TRBJ2-3; v_gene: TRBV20-1; CDR3aa: CSAAPFGTGSDTQYF; CDR3nt: TGCAGTGCTGCTCCGTTCGGGACAGGCTCAGATACGCAGTATTTT
d_gene: TRBD2; abundance: -; j_gene: TRBJ2-2; v_gene: TRBV19; CDR3aa: CASSARRAGVKLFF; CDR3nt: TGTGCCAGTAGTGCCCGGCGCGCGGGGGTAAAGCTGTTTTTT
d_gene: -; abundance: few; j_gene: TRBJ2-1; v_gene: TRBV29-1; CDR3aa: CSVESGLDNEQFF; CDR3nt: TGCAGCGTTGAAAGCGGCCTCGACAATGAGCAGTTCTTC
d_gene: -; abundance: few; j_gene: TRBJ2-7; v_gene: TRBV4-3; CDR3aa: CASSHNSRNGEQYF; CDR3nt: TGCGCCAGCAGCCATAACTCTCGAAACGGGGAGCAGTACTTC
d_gene: TRBD2; abundance: -; j_gene: TRBJ2-1; v_gene: TRBV7-8; CDR3aa: CASSILAGGSYNEQFF; CDR3nt: TGTGCCAGCAGCATTCTAGCGGGAGGCTCCTACAATGAGCAGTTCTTC
d_gene: -; abundance: many; j_gene: TRBJ2-1; v_gene: TRBV29-1; CDR3aa: CSVEGLARANNEQFF; CDR3nt: TGCAGCGTTGAAGGGCTAGCGCGAGCAAACAATGAGCAGTTCTTC
d_gene: TRBD1; abundance: -; j_gene: TRBJ1-2; v_gene: TRBV29-1; CDR3aa: CSVADRAYGYTF; CDR3nt: TGCAGCGTGGCTGACAGGGCCTATGGCTACACCTTC
d_gene: -; abundance: few; j_gene: TRBJ2-1; v_gene: TRBV7-2; CDR3aa: CASSLWELAPRQFF; CDR3nt: TGTGCCAGCAGCTTATGGGAACTAGCCCCTCGGCAGTTCTTC
d_gene: -; abundance: -; j_gene: TRBJ2-1; v_gene: TRBV5-1; CDR3aa: CASSFFPRYNEQFF; CDR3nt: TGCGCCAGCAGCTTCTTTCCGCGATACAATGAGCAGTTCTTC
d_gene: TRBD1; abundance: -; j_gene: TRBJ2-1; v_gene: TRBV6-5; CDR3aa: CASSSGTGGWNEQFF; CDR3nt: TGTGCCAGCAGTTCGGGCACAGGGGGCTGGAATGAGCAGTTCTTC
d_gene: TRBD1; abundance: -; j_gene: TRBJ1-1; v_gene: TRBV2; CDR3aa: CASSGQGGVAFF; CDR3nt: TGTGCCAGCAGTGGACAGGGGGGTGTAGCTTTCTTT
d_gene: -; abundance: few; j_gene: TRBJ1-2; v_gene: TRBV5-1; CDR3aa: CASSLYGPAWDYTF; CDR3nt: TGCGCCAGCAGCTTGTACGGGCCCGCTTGGGACTACACCTTC
d_gene: -; abundance: few; j_gene: TRBJ2-3; v_gene: TRBV10-1; CDR3aa: CASSETRTLSTQYF; CDR3nt: TGCGCCAGCAGTGAAACTAGAACCCTATCTACGCAGTATTTT
d_gene: -; abundance: few; j_gene: TRBJ1-1; v_gene: TRBV12-3/TRBV12-4; CDR3aa: CASSFLENTEAFF; CDR3nt: -
d_gene: TRBD1; abundance: -; j_gene: TRBJ2-5; v_gene: TRBV12-3/TRBV12-4; CDR3aa: CASSFQGAQETQYF; CDR3nt: TGTGCCAGCAGTTTCCAGGGGGCTCAAGAGACCCAGTACTTC
d_gene: -; abundance: once; j_gene: TRBJ2-7; v_gene: TRBV12-3/TRBV12-4; CDR3aa: CASSRTGIGYEQYF; CDR3nt: TGTGCCAGCAGTAGAACAGGGATAGGATACGAGCAGTACTTC
d_gene: -; abundance: few; j_gene: TRBJ2-1; v_gene: TRBV29-1; CDR3aa: CSVPGPRYNEQFF; CDR3nt: TGCAGCGTCCCCGGGCCCCGGTACAATGAGCAGTTCTTC
d_gene: TRBD1; abundance: -; j_gene: TRBJ1-1; v_gene: TRBV4-3; CDR3aa: CASSQDRGTEDTEAFF; CDR3nt: TGCGCCAGCAGCCAAGATCGGGGGACAGAGGACACTGAAGCTTTCTTT
d_gene: -; abundance: -; j_gene: TRBJ2-1; v_gene: TRBV2; CDR3aa: CASTLRSHNEQFF; CDR3nt: TGTGCCAGCACCCTGAGGAGCCACAATGAGCAGTTCTTC
d_gene: -; abundance: -; j_gene: TRBJ1-1; v_gene: TRBV7-9; CDR3aa: CASSPRHNTEAFF; CDR3nt: TGTGCCAGCAGCCCACGACACAACACTGAAGCTTTCTTT
d_gene: TRBD2; abundance: -; j_gene: TRBJ2-2; v_gene: TRBV28; CDR3aa: CASSPQRGRTGELFF; CDR3nt: TGTGCCAGCAGCCCCCAGCGGGGGAGGACCGGGGAGCTGTTTTTT
d_gene: TRBD2; abundance: few; j_gene: TRBJ2-5; v_gene: TRBV28; CDR3aa: CASIGDEFGGSGAQYF; CDR3nt: TGTGCCAGCATCGGGGACGAGTTCGGGGGGTCTGGGGCCCAGTACTTC
d_gene: -; abundance: -; j_gene: TRBJ2-5; v_gene: TRBV27; CDR3aa: CASSPRTFRQETQYF; CDR3nt: TGTGCCAGCAGTCCCCGGACTTTTAGACAAGAGACCCAGTACTTC
d_gene: -; abundance: -; j_gene: TRBJ2-7; v_gene: TRBV7-2; CDR3aa: CASSLDLAKAHF; CDR3nt: TGTGCCAGCAGCTTAGATCTAGCAAAGGCTCACTTC
d_gene: -; abundance: few; j_gene: TRBJ2-3; v_gene: TRBV11-2; CDR3aa: CASSVGGADTQYF; CDR3nt: TGTGCCAGCAGCGTAGGGGGGGCAGATACGCAGTATTTT
d_gene: TRBD1; abundance: many; j_gene: TRBJ2-7; v_gene: TRBV12-3/TRBV12-4; CDR3aa: CASSLAGQLYEQYF; CDR3nt: TGTGCCAGCAGTTTAGCGGGACAGTTGTACGAGCAGTACTTC
d_gene: TRBD2; abundance: few; j_gene: TRBJ2-3; v_gene: TRBV12-3/TRBV12-4; CDR3aa: CASSLKAGGHTQNF; CDR3nt: TGTGCCAGCAGTTTGAAAGCGGGGGGGCACACGCAGAATTTT